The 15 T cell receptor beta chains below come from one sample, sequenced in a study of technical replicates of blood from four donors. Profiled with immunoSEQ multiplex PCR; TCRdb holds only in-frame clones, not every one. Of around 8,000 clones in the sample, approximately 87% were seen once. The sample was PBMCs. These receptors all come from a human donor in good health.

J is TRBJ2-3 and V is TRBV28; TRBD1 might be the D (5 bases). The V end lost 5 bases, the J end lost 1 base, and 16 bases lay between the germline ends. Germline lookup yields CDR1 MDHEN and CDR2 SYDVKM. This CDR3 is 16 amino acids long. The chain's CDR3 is CASSQQNQGGTDTQYF. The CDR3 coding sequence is TGTGCCAGCAGTCAACAGAATCAAGGGGGCACAGATACGCAGTATTTT.

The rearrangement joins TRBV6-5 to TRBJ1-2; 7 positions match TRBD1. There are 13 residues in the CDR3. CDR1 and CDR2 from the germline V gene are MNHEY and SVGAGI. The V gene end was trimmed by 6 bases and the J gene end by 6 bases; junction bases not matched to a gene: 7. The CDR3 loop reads CASRPQGVHGYTF. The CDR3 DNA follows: TGTGCCAGCAGGCCTCAGGGGGTCCATGGCTACACCTTC.

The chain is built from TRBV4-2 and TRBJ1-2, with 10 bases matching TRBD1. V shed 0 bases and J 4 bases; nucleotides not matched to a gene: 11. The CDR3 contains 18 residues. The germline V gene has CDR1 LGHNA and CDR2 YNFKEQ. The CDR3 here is CASSQDLPRQGAGYGYTF. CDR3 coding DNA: TGTGCCAGCAGCCAAGATCTCCCGAGACAGGGGGCAGGCTATGGCTACACCTTC.

As DNA, the CDR3 is TGTGCCACCAGAGAGGGGGCAGACGACACTTTCGAGCAGTACTTC. It yields the protein CATREGADDTFEQYF. The chain joins TRBV6-5 to TRBJ2-7, with 7 nucleotides matching TRBD1. V was clipped by 10 bases and J by 6 bases; unmatched bases: 18. The germline V gene has CDR1 MNHEY and CDR2 SVGAGI. CDR3 length: 15 residues.

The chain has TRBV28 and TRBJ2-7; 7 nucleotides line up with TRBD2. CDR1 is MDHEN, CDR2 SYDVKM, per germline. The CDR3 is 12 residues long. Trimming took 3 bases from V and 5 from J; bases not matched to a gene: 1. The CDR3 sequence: CASSLGGDEQYF. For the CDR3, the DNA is TGTGCCAGCAGTTTGGGGGGGGACGAGCAGTACTTC.

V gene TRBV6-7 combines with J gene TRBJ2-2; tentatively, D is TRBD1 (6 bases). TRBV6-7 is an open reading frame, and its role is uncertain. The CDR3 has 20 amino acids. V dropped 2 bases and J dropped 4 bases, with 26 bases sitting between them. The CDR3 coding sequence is TGTGCCAGCAGTTACGGATTCGGACAGCTCACTTCTAGGCTCACCGGGGAGCTGTTTTTT. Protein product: CASSYGFGQLTSRLTGELFF.

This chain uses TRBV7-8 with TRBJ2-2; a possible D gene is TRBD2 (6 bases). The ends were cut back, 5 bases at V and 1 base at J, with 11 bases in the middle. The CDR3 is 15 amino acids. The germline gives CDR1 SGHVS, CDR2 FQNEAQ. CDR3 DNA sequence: TGTGCCAGCAGCCAGGGACTCCTGAACACCGGGGAGCTGTTTTTT. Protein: CASSQGLLNTGELFF.

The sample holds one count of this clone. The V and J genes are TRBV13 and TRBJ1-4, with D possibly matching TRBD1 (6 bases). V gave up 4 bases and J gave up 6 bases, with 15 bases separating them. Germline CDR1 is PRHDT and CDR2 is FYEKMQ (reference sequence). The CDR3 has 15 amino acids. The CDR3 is CASSSNRERHEKLFF. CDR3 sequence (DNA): TGTGCCAGCAGCTCGAACAGGGAACGACATGAAAAACTGTTTTTT.

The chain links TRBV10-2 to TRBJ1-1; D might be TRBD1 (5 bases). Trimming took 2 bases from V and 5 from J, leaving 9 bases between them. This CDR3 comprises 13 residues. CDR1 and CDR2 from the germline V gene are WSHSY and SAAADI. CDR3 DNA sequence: TGCGCCAGCAGTGAGCAGGGTGGGACTGAAGCTTTCTTT. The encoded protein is CASSEQGGTEAFF.

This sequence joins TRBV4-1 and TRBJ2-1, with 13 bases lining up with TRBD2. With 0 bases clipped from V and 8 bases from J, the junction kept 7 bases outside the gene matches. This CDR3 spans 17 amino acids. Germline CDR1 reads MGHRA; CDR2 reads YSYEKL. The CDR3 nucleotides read TGCGCCAGCAGCCAAGATTTAGGGACTAGCGGGAAAGATGAGCAGTTCTTC. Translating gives CASSQDLGTSGKDEQFF.

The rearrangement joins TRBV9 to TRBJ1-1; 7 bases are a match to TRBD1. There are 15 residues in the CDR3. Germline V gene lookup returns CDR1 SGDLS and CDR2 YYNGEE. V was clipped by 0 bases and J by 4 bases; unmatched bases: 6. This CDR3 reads CASSVASSGGTEAFF. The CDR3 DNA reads TGTGCCAGCAGCGTAGCCTCATCAGGGGGCACTGAAGCTTTCTTT.

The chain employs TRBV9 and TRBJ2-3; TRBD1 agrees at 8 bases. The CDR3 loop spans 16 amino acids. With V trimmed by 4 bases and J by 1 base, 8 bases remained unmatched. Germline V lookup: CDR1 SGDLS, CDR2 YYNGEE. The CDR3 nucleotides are TGTGCCAGCAGCTTCCAGGGGGCGGGTGGCACAGATACGCAGTATTTT. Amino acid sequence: CASSFQGAGGTDTQYF.

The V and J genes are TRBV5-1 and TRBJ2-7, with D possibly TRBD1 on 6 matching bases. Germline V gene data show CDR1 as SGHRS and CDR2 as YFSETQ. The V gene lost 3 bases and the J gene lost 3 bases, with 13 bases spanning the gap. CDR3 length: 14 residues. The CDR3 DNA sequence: TGCGCCAGCAGCTCAGGACAGATGATCTACGAGCAGTACTTC. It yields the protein CASSSGQMIYEQYF.

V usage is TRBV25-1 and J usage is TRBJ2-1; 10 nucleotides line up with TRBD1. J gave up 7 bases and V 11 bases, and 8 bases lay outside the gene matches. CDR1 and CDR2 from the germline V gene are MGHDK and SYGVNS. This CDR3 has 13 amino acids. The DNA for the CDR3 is TGTGCCTCCGGGACAGGGGTTTGGAATGAGCAGTTCTTC. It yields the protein CASGTGVWNEQFF.

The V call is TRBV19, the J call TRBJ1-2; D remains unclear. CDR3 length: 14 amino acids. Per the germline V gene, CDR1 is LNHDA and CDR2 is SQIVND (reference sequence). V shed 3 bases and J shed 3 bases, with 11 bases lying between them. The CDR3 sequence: CASSMVAEYYGYTF. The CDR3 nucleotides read TGTGCCAGTAGTATGGTTGCAGAATACTATGGCTACACCTTC. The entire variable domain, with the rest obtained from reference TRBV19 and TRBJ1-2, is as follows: DGGITQSPKYLFRKEGQNVTLSCEQNLNHDAMYWYRQDPGQGLRLIYYSQIVNDFQKGDIAEGYSVSREKKESFPLTVTSAQKNPTAFYLCASSMVAEYYGYTFGSGTRLTVV.